The sequence of this TCR beta chain was determined in a study of cytomegalovirus exposure and HLA in healthy donors. Broader study findings: In a later analysis, TCR beta V- and J-gene trimming was associated with a missense DCLRE1C variant. The only immune exposure information that was available was CMV serostatus.

Remarks on this clone: Its antigen is currently unknown.

Primers: 60 Vbeta forward and 13 Jbeta reverse. Data came from immunoSEQ multiplex PCR; TCRdb stores just in-frame clones and leaves some out. The profile shows about 100,000 clones, roughly 77% of them singletons. The germline V gene has CDR1 MDHEN and CDR2 SYDVKM. The CDR3 contains 14 residues. Trimming cost V 8 bases and J 4 bases, with 17 bases left between them. The chain recombines TRBV28 with TRBJ1-1; perhaps TRBD1 as D (6 bases). This clonotype was sampled from a man aged 30-40 years in good health and CMV-seronegative. Material for sequencing was PBMCs. CDR3 bases: TGTGCCAGCGAAGGGCAACAGGGTCGCACTGAAGCTTTCTTT. Amino acid sequence: CASEGQQGRTEAFF.